This TCR beta chain is drawn from a study of PD-1 blockade in classical Hodgkin lymphoma (dated by TCRdb to the early 2020s). About the investigation overall: Nivolumab dosing was 3 mg/kg intravenously every 2 weeks, continuing until either disease progression or unacceptable toxicity. The study used CyTOF and TCR beta sequencing to define a peripheral blood immune signature of response to PD-1 blockade in classical Hodgkin lymphoma.

Genomic DNA was extracted with the Qiagen DNeasy kit from unsorted PBMCs and from negatively selected CD4+ and CD8+ fractions. Amplification of TCR beta CDR3 regions was done by immunoSEQ multiplex PCR with primers that anneal to V and J segments. A synthetic immune receptor repertoire was used to minimize amplification bias, and any residual bias was removed computationally once sequencing was done. Turning to the authors' computational methods: Custom Python scripts were used to quantify repertoire diversity as the Shannon entropy index. Unsorted, CD4+ and CD8+ repertoires were analyzed separately, except for combined analyses in which CD4+ and CD8+ sequences were merged in silico. A clone counted as expanded when the clone's frequency after treatment rose at least 2-fold relative to C1D1, and clones undetected at baseline were given a pseudocount of 0.5. Singleton clones were defined as clones with 0 or 1 copy at C1D1, and non-singleton clones were defined as clones with 2 or more copies. By matching protein sequences in sorted samples from the same patient, clones expanded in unsorted samples were annotated as CD4+, CD8+ or unknown. Wilcoxon tests on paired samples were used to test diversity changes from C1D1 to C4D1. Here the immuneACCESS table is served through TCRdb, limited to in-frame sequences with V and J called. Missing clones are a known gap in these copies; in checked studies unresolved V genes cover under half, and the rest lacks a known reason. V and J calls and clone size come straight from that table; D and trimming were deduced from the DNA. This sample holds 90,000 to 110,000 clones; more than 70% were observed only once. The ten largest clones represent around 20% of the sample.

Beyond this particular receptor, the publication reports: Among trial patients, those achieving complete response had baseline diversity similar to that of newly diagnosed patients, while diversity was significantly lower in partial responders and progressors. Baseline TCR diversity was reported to be lower in newly diagnosed patients than in healthy donors and to be lower still in relapsed/refractory patients. The study covered only a single clinical trial cohort, and the causes of the repertoire differences, possibly disease activity or prior therapy, were still not defined. A significant rise by C4D1 was seen in CD4+ but not CD8+ TCR diversity (p=0.0027 vs p=0.16), with the rise being most apparent in complete responders (p=0.02). Patients starting nivolumab less than 1 year after ASCT had lower diversity and were excluded from later analyses to avoid confounding by immune reconstitution.

The time point label for this specimen denotes: cycle 4 day 1 (C4D1), after 6 weeks of nivolumab. Every trial patient had relapsed following autologous stem cell transplantation, and prior brentuximab vedotin exposure was what differed among cohorts A, B and C. The trial cohort comprised approximately 55 patients with relapsed/refractory classical Hodgkin lymphoma whose best overall responses were complete response, partial response or progressive disease. In the multi-cohort phase II CheckMate 205 trial, trial patients received single-agent nivolumab. An independent review committee assessed best overall response using the 2007 International Working Group response criteria. PBMCs from the trial were collected at three points: immediately before nivolumab initiation (C1D1), and during therapy at cycle 2 day 1 and cycle 4 day 1. After peripheral blood was drawn into 8 mL Vacutainer Cell Preparation Tubes, PBMCs were isolated by centrifugation and then cryopreserved.

Ends trimmed: V by 6 bases, J by 0 bases; bases unmatched to a gene: 12. CDR3 length: 17 amino acids, cysteine to phenylalanine. Here the CDR3 DNA is all that survives: 51 bases in frame from base 1. The germline V gene encodes CDR1 MDHEN and CDR2 SYDVKM. On this clone itself: There is no known antigen for this receptor. Base qualities are not at hand, and no much larger clone is one base apart.

The sequencing used peripheral blood mononuclear cells (PBMCs), collected before the fourth cycle of nivolumab. The rearrangement joined TRBV28 to TRBJ2-3; 7 bases in the junction line up with TRBD2. The sequence came from a human donor with classical Hodgkin lymphoma. The CDR3 protein: CASSRTRGYPSTDTQYF. The DNA is as follows: TGTGCCAGCAGCAGGACTAGGGGATACCCTAGCACAGATACGCAGTATTTT.